Detailed here is one T cell receptor beta chain. These data come from a study of blood T cell repertoires in COVID-19. In the study overall: Spain, Italy and the United States supplied samples that represented acute and convalescent COVID-19. PBMCs, B-cell-depleted T cells, or T cells provided the cDNA or gDNA that made up the material.

In the original analysis: Estimates of nucleated cell counts were drawn from the amplification of reference gene primers. Assay used: immunoSEQ multiplex PCR; TCRdb lists only in-frame clones, some missing. V and J calls and clone size are those listed in that table; D and trimming were worked out from the DNA. The sample has approximately 54,000 clones, roughly four fifths seen once; the top ten hold over 4.5%. This receptor was obtained from a woman aged 55-69 years with acute or convalescent COVID-19. The specimen sequenced was peripheral blood.

CDR3 nucleotides: TGTGCCATCAGCGACCCCAGGTCCCACAGGGACACTGAAGCTTTCTTT. It specifies CAISDPRSHRDTEAFF. The chain links TRBV10-3 to TRBJ1-1, with a tentative D call TRBD1 (6 bases). Trimming left V 6 bases short and J 3 bases short, with 20 bases between. In germline, CDR1 is ENHRY, CDR2 SYGVKD. This CDR3 is 16 amino acids long.